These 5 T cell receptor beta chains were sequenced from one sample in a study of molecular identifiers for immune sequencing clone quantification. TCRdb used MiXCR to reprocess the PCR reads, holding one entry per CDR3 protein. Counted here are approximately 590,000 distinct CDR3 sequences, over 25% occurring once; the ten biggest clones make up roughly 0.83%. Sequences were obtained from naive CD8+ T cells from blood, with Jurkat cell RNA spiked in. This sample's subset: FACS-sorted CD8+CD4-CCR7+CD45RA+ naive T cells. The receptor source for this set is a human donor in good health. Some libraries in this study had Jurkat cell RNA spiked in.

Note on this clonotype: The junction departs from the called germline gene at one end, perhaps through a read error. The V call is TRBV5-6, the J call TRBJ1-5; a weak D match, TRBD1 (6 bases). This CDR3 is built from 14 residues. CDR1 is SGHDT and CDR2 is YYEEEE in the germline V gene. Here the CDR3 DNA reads TGTGCCAGCAGCTTACAGGGTCCCGATCAGCCCCGGCATTTT. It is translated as CASSLQGPDQPRHF.

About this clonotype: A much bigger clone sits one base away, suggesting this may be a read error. The CDR3 is CARSQGRGRLGNTIYF. The CDR3, as DNA: TGCGCCCGCAGCCAAGGCCGTGGCCGCCTGGGAAACACCATATATTTT. The chain joins TRBV4-3 to TRBJ1-3; D gene unclear. The CDR3 totals 16 residues. Germline assignment: CDR1 LGHNA and CDR2 YSLEER.

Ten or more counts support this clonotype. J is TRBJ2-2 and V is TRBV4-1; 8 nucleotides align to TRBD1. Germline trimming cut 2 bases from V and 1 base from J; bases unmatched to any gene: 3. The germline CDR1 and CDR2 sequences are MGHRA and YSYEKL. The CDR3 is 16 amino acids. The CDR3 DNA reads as TGCGCCAGCAGCCAACTAGGACAGGGGAACACCGGGGAGCTGTTTTTT. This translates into CASSQLGQGNTGELFF.

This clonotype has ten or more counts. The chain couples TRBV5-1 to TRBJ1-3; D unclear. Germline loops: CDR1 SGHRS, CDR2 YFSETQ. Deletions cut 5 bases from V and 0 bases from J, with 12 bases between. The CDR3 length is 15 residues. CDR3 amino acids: CASSYEPVSGNTIYF. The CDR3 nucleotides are TGCGCCAGCAGTTACGAGCCGGTCTCTGGAAACACCATATATTTT.

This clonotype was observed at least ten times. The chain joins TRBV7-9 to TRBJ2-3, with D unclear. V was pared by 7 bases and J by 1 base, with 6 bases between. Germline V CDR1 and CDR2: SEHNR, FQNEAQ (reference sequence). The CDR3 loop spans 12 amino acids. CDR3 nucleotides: TGTGCCAGCACCATACGCACAGATACGCAGTATTTT. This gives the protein CASTIRTDTQYF.